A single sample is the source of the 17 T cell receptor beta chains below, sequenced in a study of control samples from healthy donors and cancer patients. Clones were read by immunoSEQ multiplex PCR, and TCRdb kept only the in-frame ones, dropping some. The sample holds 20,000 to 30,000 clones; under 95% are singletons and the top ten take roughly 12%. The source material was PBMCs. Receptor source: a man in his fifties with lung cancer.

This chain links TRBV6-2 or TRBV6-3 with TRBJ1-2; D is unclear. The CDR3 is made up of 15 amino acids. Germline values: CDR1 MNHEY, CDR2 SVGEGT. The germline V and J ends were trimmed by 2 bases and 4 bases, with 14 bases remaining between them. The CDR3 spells CASSYEVFTFYGYTF. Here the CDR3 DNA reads TGTGCCAGCAGTTACGAAGTATTCACCTTCTATGGCTACACCTTC.

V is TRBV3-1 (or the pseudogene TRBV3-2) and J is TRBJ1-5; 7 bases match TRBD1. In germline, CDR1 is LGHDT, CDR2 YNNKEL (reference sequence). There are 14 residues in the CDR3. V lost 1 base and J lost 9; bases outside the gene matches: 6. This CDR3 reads CASSQVQGVAPQHF. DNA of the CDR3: TGTGCCAGCAGCCAAGTTCAGGGGGTCGCGCCCCAGCATTTT.

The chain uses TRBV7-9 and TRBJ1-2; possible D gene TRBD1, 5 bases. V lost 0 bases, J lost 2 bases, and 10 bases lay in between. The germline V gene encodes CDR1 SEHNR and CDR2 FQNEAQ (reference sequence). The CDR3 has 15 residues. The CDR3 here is CASSLAGHENYGYTF. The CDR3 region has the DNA TGTGCCAGCAGCTTAGCAGGACACGAGAACTATGGCTACACCTTC.

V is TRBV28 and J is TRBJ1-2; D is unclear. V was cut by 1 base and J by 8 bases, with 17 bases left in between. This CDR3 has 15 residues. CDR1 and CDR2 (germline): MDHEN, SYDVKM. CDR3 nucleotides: TGTGCCAGCAGTTTATCGGGAGCCGGACTATTAGGCTACACCTTC. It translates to CASSLSGAGLLGYTF.

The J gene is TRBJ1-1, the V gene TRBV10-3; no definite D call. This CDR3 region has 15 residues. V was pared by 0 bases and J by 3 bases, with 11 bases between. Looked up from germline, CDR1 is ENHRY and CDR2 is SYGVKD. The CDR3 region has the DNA TGTGCCATCAGTGAGTCCTCCAGACGGGACACTGAAGCTTTCTTT. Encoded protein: CAISESSRRDTEAFF.

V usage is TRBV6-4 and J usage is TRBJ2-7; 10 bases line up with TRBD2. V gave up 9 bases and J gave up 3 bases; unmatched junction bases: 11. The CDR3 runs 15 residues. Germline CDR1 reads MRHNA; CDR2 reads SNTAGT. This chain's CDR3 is CARKLAGGPFYEQYF. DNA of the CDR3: TGTGCCAGAAAATTAGCGGGGGGCCCCTTCTACGAGCAGTACTTC.

CDR3 sequence: CASSLDLTDTQYF. DNA of the CDR3: TGTGCCAGCAGTTTAGACCTCACAGATACGCAGTATTTT. The chain combines TRBV12-3 or TRBV12-4 with TRBJ2-3; no reliable D call. The CDR3 covers 13 residues. V was clipped by 1 base and J by 2 bases, with 4 bases between them.

The CDR3 protein is CASSSSLNTEAFF. The CDR3, as DNA: TGTGCCAGCAGCTCCTCCTTGAACACTGAAGCTTTCTTT. The chain links TRBV11-2 to TRBJ1-1; D is ambiguous. The CDR3 totals 13 residues. From germline, CDR1 is SGHAT and CDR2 FQNNGV. The V gene lost 4 bases and the J gene lost 0 bases, with 6 bases spanning the gap.

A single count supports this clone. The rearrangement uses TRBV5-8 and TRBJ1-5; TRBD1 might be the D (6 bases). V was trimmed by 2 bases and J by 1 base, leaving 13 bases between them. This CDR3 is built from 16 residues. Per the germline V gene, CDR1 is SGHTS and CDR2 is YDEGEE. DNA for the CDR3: TGTGCCAGCAGCTTCCTAGGGGGGGGGAGCAATCAGCCCCAGCATTTT. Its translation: CASSFLGGGSNQPQHF.

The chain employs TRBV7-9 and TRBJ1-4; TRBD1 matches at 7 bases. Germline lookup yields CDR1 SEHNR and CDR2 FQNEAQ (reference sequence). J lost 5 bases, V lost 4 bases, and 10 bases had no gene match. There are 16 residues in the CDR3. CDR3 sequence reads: CASSSSEGATNEKLFF. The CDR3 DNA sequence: TGTGCCAGCAGCTCCTCAGAGGGGGCTACGAATGAAAAACTGTTTTTT.

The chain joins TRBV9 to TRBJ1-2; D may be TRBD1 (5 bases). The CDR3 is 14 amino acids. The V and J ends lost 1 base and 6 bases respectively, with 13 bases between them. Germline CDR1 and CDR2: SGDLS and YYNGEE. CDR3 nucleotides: TGTGCCAGCAGCGTAACGGGACGGTCCGATGGCTACACCTTC. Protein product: CASSVTGRSDGYTF.

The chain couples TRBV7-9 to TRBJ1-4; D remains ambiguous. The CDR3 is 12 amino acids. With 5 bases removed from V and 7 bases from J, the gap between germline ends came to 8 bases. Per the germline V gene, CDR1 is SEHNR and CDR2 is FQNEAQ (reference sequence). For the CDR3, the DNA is TGTGCCAGCAGCGATGCCGGTGAAAAACTGTTTTTT. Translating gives CASSDAGEKLFF.

The CDR3 bases are TGTGCCAGTAGTATCGCAGGGAGCTCTGGAAACACCATATATTTT. It specifies CASSIAGSSGNTIYF. The V gene is TRBV19, the J gene TRBJ1-3, with D tentatively TRBD1 (5 bases). In germline, CDR1 is LNHDA, CDR2 SQIVND (reference sequence). The CDR3 contains 15 residues. Trimming took 3 bases from V and 0 from J, leaving 9 bases between them.

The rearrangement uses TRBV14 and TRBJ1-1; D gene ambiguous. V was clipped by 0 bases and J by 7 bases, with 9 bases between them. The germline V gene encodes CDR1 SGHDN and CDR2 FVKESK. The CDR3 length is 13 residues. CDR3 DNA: TGTGCCAGCAGCCAAGATTGGTCCGGTGAAGCTTTCTTT. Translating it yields CASSQDWSGEAFF.

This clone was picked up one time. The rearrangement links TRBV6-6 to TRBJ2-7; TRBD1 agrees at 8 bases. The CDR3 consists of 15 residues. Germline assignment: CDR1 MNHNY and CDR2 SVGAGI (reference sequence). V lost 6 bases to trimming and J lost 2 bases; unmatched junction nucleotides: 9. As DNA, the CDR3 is TGTGCCAGCAGGGCCCGGGACAGGAAACCCTACGAGCAGTACTTC. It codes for CASRARDRKPYEQYF.

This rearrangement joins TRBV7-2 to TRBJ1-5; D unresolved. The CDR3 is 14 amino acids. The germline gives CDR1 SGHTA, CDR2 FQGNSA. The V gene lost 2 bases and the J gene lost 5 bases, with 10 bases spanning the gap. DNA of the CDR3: TGTGCCAGCAGCTTAATGCGCGTTGATCAGCCCCAGCATTTT. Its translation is CASSLMRVDQPQHF. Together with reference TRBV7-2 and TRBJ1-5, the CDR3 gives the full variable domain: GAGVSQSPSNKVTEKGKDVELRCDPISGHTALYWYRQSLGQGLEFLIYFQGNSAPDKSGLPSDRFSAERTGGSVSTLTIQRTQQEDSAVYLCASSLMRVDQPQHFGDGTRLSIL.

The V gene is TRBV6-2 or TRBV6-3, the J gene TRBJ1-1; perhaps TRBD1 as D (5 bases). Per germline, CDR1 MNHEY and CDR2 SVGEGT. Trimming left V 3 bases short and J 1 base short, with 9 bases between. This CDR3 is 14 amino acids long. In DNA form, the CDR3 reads TGTGCCAGCAGTTATGTGGGGGAGAACACTGAAGCTTTCTTT. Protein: CASSYVGENTEAFF.